Described below is a single T cell receptor beta chain sequence and its context. Its antigen remains unknown. In germline, CDR1 is MNHEY, CDR2 SMNVEV (reference sequence). V lost 5 bases to trimming and J lost 4 bases; unmatched junction nucleotides: 7. This CDR3 has 14 residues. This record comes from a study of cytomegalovirus exposure and HLA in healthy donors. Study-wide results and limits: The study labeled approximately 150 TCR beta chains cytomegalovirus-associated. Within a later analysis, the majority of CMV-associated TCR beta chains appeared HLA-restricted. The classifier reportedly diagnosed cytomegalovirus status with high sensitivity and specificity. Reports indicate that TCR beta sequences accurately predicted the HLA-A and HLA-B alleles of most subjects.

60 Vbeta and 13 Jbeta primers were used in PCR. Using immunoSEQ multiplex PCR, the repertoire was profiled, and TCRdb retains in-frame clones only, with some absent. Of about 160,000 clones listed, more than 75% are singletons. The source material was PBMCs. The chain recombines TRBV27 with TRBJ2-7; 8 nucleotides align to TRBD1. The TCR was taken from a man younger than 35 in good health and CMV-seropositive. This CDR3 reads CASSPRTGFYEQYF. The CDR3 nucleotides are TGTGCCAGCAGTCCGCGGACAGGGTTTTACGAGCAGTACTTC.